This T cell receptor beta chain was identified during a study of shared clonotypes between healthy human individuals. Study findings and constraints: When naive CD4 clonotypes were compared across a few donors, 4% to 6.5% were shared. In general, naive subsets displayed greater estimated richness than memory subsets did. Non-shared clonotypes had lower generation probabilities than those shared by all four donors.

Into CD45RA+ naive and CD45RA-negative memory subsets, the CD4+ cells were split. Using immunoSEQ multiplex PCR, the repertoire was profiled, and TCRdb retains in-frame clones only, with some absent. The top ten clones hold around 0.37% of a sample with 2 million to 2.5 million clones, 80% to 95% of them seen once. The CDR3 totals 17 residues. Trimming took 7 bases from V and 0 from J, leaving 18 bases between them. Germline V gene lookup returns CDR1 SEHNR and CDR2 FQNEAQ (reference sequence). With regard to this clone: Its antigen is as yet unknown.

This receptor was taken from a man aged 18 to 29 in good health. Some clones in this sample may be carry-over from other donors' samples. The chain combines TRBV7-9 with TRBJ2-2; TRBD2 might be the D (6 bases). The sample taken for sequencing was naive CD4+ T cells from PBMCs. Noted subset: CD45RA+ positively selected. The CDR3: CASKGITGLTNTGELFF. The CDR3 DNA sequence: TGTGCCAGCAAAGGGATTACAGGACTAACGAACACCGGGGAGCTGTTTTTT.